This record covers a single TCR beta chain. This entry belongs to a study of blood T cell repertoires in COVID-19. For the study at large: In each case, the material was cDNA or gDNA derived from T cells, B-cell-depleted T cells, or PBMCs.

The table came from immunoSEQ multiplex PCR; TCRdb's copy has only in-frame clones and leaves some out. Here the sample spans some 130,000 clones, roughly 80% being singletons. V gave up 5 bases and J gave up 5 bases; unmatched junction bases: 6. The CDR3 has 15 residues. CDR1 LNHNV and CDR2 YYDKDF come from the germline V gene (reference sequence). The chain recombines TRBV15 with TRBJ2-1, with 10 bases matching TRBD2. This clonotype originated in an elderly woman with acute or convalescent COVID-19. The material sequenced was peripheral blood. The CDR3 sequence is CATSRRLAGDNEQFF. CDR3 nucleotide sequence: TGTGCCACCAGCCGTCGTCTAGCGGGGGACAATGAGCAGTTCTTC.